The text below deals with one T cell receptor beta chain. The antigen remains unidentified. The CDR3 is made up of 14 amino acids. Looked up from germline, CDR1 is SEHNR and CDR2 is FQNEAQ (reference sequence). V was pared by 5 bases and J by 7 bases, with 7 bases of the junction left unmatched. The method was immunoSEQ multiplex PCR; TCRdb's version includes in-frame clones alone and lacks a portion of them. The sample consists of over 110,000 clones, about nine tenths of them appearing once. The data belong to a study of Ad26.COV2.S vaccination and SARS-CoV-2 variants. Regarding the study as a whole: Measurements of TCR breadth and depth may have given underestimates of the total T cell responses. CD8+ and CD4+ T cells specific for spike reportedly responded with substantial breadth after vaccination. Similar non-spike TCR breadth was observed in recipients of vaccine and of placebo. Compared with placebo recipients, vaccine recipients had higher spike-specific TCR breadth.

The sequencing here drew on peripheral blood, taken after recovery from COVID-19. The gene calls are TRBV7-9 and TRBJ2-1; 8 bases agree with TRBD1. The receptor's source is a human donor who had recovered from COVID-19. CDR3 region: CASSGGTGGNEQFF. The CDR3 nucleotides are TGTGCCAGCAGCGGGGGGACAGGAGGGAATGAGCAGTTCTTC.